The entry that follows covers one T cell receptor beta chain sequence. These data come from a study of blood T cell repertoires in COVID-19. Repertoires were generated with immunoSEQ multiplex PCR, while TCRdb's copy carries only in-frame clones and drops some. The data show about 150,000 clones, with roughly 81% seen just once and 7.5% to 8.5% held by the top ten. Germline trimming cut 4 bases from V and 9 bases from J; bases unmatched to any gene: 4. Germline values: CDR1 LGHDT, CDR2 YNNKEL (reference sequence). CDR3 length: 14 amino acids. The TCR sequence derives from a woman in her sixties or seventies with COVID-19, enrolled during active disease. Sequencing used peripheral blood. The J gene is TRBJ1-6, the V gene TRBV3-1 (or the pseudogene TRBV3-2); 9 bases match TRBD1. In DNA form, the CDR3 reads TGTGCCAGCAGCCGTGGGACAGGGAGTTCACCCCTCCACTTT. Amino acids: CASSRGTGSSPLHF.